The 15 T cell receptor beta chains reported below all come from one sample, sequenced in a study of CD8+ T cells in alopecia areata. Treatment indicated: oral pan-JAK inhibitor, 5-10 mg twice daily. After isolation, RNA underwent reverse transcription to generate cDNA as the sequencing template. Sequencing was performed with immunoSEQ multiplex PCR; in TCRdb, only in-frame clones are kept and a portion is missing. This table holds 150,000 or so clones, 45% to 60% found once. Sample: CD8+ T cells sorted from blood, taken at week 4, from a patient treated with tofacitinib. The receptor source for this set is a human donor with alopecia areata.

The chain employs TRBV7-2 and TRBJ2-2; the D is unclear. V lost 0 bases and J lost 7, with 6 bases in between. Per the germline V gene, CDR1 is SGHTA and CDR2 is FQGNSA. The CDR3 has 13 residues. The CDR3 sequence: CASSLAVGGELFF. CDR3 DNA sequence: TGTGCCAGCAGCTTAGCGGTCGGCGGGGAGCTGTTTTTT.

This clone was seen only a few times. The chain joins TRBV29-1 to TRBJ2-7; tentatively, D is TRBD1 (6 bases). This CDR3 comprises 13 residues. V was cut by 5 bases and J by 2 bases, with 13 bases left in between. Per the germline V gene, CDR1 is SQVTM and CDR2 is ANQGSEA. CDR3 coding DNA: TGCAGCGTTACAGGGCCCCCTACCTACGAGCAGTACTTC. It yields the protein CSVTGPPTYEQYF.

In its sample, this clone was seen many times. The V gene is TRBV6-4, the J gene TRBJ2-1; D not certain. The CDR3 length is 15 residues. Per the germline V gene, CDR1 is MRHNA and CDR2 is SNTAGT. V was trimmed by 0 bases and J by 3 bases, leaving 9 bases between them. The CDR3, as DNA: TGTGCCAGCAGTGACTCGGTTAACGGCTACAATGAGCAGTTCTTC. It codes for CASSDSVNGYNEQFF.

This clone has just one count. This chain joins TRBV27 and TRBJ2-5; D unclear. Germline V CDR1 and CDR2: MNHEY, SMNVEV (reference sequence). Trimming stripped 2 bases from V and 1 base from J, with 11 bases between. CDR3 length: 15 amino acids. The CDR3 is CASSLGVPGQETQYF. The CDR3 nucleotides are TGTGCCAGCAGTTTAGGGGTACCCGGCCAAGAGACCCAGTACTTC.

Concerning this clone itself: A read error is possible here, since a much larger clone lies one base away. The CDR3 DNA follows: TGTGCCAGCAGCTTCGTCTCCTACGAGCAGTACTTC. Protein sequence: CASSFVSYEQYF. The chain recombines TRBV7-9 with TRBJ2-7; D ambiguous. V gave up 3 bases and J gave up 0 bases, with 3 bases separating them. This CDR3 is 12 amino acids long. Germline V gene sequence: CDR1 SEHNR, CDR2 FQNEAQ (reference sequence). The full variable domain, completed using reference TRBV7-9 and TRBJ2-7, is DTGVSQNPRHKITKRGQNVTFRCDPISEHNRLYWYRQTLGQGPEFLTYFQNEAQLEKSRLLSDRFSAERPKGSFSTLEIQRTEQGDSAMYLCASSFVSYEQYFGPGTRLTVT.

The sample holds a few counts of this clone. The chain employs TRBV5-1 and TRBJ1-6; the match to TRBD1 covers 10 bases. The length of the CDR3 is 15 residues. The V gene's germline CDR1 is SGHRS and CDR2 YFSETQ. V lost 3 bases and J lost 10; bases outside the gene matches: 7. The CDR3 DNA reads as TGCGCCAGCAGCTGGACAGGGGGTAAGGGATCACCCCTCCACTTT. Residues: CASSWTGGKGSPLHF. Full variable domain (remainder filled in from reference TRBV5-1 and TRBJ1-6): KAGVTQTPRYLIKTRGQQVTLSCSPISGHRSVSWYQQTPGQGLQFLFEYFSETQRNKGNFPGRFSGRQFSNSRSEMNVSTLELGDSALYLCASSWTGGKGSPLHFGNGTRLTVT.

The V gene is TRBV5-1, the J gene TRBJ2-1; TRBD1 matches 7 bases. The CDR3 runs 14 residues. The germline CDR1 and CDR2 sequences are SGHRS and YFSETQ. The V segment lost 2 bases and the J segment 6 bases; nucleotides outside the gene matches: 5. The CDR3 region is CASSFDRVGNEQFF. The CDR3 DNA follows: TGCGCCAGCAGCTTCGACAGGGTAGGCAATGAGCAGTTCTTC.

The CDR3 coding sequence is TGTGCCAGCAGTGAAGCCCACAACTGGGGGTCCTACGAGCAGTACTTC. Protein: CASSEAHNWGSYEQYF. The V gene is TRBV6-1, the J gene TRBJ2-7, with D perhaps assigned TRBD1 or TRBD2 (5 bases each). The CDR3 runs to 16 residues. Germline loops: CDR1 MNHNS, CDR2 SASEGT. V was trimmed by 0 bases and J by 1 base, leaving 13 bases between them.

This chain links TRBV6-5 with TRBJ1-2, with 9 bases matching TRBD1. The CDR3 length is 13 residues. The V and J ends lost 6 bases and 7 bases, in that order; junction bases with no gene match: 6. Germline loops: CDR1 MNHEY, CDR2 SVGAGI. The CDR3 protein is CASSMDRGAGYTF. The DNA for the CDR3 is TGTGCCAGCAGCATGGACAGGGGCGCTGGCTACACCTTC.

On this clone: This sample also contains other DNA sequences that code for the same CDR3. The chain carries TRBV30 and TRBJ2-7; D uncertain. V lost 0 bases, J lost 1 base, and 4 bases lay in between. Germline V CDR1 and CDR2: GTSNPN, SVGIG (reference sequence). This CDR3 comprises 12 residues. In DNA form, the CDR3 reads TGTGCCTGGAGTGTTGGGTCCTACGAGCAGTACTTC. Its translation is CAWSVGSYEQYF.

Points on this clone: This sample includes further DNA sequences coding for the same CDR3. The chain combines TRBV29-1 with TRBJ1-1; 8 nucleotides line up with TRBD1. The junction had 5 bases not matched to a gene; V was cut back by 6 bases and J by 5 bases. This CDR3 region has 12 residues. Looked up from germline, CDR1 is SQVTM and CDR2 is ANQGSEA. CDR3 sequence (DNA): TGCAGCGTCGCAGGGGGCGCAACTGAAGCTTTCTTT. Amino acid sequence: CSVAGGATEAFF.

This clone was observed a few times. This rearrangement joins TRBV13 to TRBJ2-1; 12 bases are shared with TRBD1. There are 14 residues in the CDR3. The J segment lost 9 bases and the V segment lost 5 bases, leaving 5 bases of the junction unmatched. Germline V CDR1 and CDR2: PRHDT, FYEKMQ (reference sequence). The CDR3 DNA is TGTGCCAGCAGCCCGGGACAGGGGGCAGTTGAGCAGTTCTTC. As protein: CASSPGQGAVEQFF.

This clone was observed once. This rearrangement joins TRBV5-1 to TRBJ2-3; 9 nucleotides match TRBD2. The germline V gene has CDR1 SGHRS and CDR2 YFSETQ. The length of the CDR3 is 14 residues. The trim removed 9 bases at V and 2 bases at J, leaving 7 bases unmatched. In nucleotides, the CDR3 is TGCGCCACCTCTCAGCGGGGGGACACAGATACGCAGTATTTT. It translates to CATSQRGDTDTQYF. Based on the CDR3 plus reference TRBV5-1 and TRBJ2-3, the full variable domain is KAGVTQTPRYLIKTRGQQVTLSCSPISGHRSVSWYQQTPGQGLQFLFEYFSETQRNKGNFPGRFSGRQFSNSRSEMNVSTLELGDSALYLCATSQRGDTDTQYFGPGTRLTVL.

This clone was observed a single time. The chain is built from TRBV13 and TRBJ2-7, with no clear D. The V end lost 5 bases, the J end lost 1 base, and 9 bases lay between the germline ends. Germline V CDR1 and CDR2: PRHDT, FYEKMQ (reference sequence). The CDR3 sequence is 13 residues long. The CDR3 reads CASSPSMSYEQYF. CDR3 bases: TGTGCCAGCAGCCCCTCCATGTCCTACGAGCAGTACTTC.

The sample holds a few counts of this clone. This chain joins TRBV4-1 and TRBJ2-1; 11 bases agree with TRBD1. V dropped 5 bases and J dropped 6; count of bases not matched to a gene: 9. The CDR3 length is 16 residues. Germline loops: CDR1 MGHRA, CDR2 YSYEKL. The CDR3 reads CASSFRGQGGSNEQFF. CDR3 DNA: TGCGCCAGCAGCTTCCGGGGACAGGGGGGATCCAATGAGCAGTTCTTC.